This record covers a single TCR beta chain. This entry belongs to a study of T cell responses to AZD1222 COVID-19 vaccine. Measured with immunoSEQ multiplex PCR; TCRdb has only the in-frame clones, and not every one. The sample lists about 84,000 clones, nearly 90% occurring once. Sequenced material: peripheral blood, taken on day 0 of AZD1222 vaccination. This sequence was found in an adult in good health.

The CDR3 is CAISERLAGGQETQYF. The CDR3 nucleotides read TGTGCCATCAGTGAGAGGCTAGCGGGTGGCCAAGAGACCCAGTACTTC. The chain couples TRBV10-3 to TRBJ2-5; 8 nucleotides line up with TRBD2. This CDR3 contains 16 residues. In germline, CDR1 is ENHRY, CDR2 SYGVKD. V lost 2 bases, J lost 1 base, and 6 bases stayed unmatched.